Below, 13 T cell receptor beta chains from the same sample are listed, as sequenced in a study of shared clonotypes between healthy human individuals. The assay was immunoSEQ multiplex PCR, and TCRdb's table has in-frame clones only and misses some. The sample yields more than 2,000,000 clones, around nine tenths seen once. Sequencing was performed on naive CD4+ T cells sorted from blood. Noted subset: CD45RA+ positively selected. Every receptor here comes from a man younger than 30 in good health.

This chain uses TRBV2 with TRBJ2-7; D unclear. The CDR3 runs to 13 residues. In germline, CDR1 is SNHLY, CDR2 FYNNEI. Trimming left V 1 base short and J 4 bases short, with 8 bases between. CDR3 region: CASSEGTLYEQYF. Written as DNA, the CDR3 is TGTGCCAGCAGTGAAGGGACCCTATACGAGCAGTACTTC. Looking up the rest from reference TRBV2 and TRBJ2-7 gives the full variable domain: EPEVTQTPSHQVTQMGQEVILRCVPISNHLYFYWYRQILGQKVEFLVSFYNNEISEKSEIFDDQFSVERPDGSNFTLKIRSTKLEDSAMYFCASSEGTLYEQYFGPGTRLTVT.

The rearrangement joins TRBV28 to TRBJ2-7; 7 positions match TRBD2. V shed 5 bases and J 0 bases; nucleotides not matched to a gene: 7. Germline CDR1 reads MDHEN; CDR2 reads SYDVKM. The CDR3 is made up of 15 amino acids. CDR3 amino acids: CASSTSGRSSYEQYF. The CDR3 coding sequence is TGTGCCAGCAGTACTTCCGGGAGGAGCTCCTACGAGCAGTACTTC.

The chain links TRBV27 to TRBJ2-7; maybe TRBD2 (6 bases). The V and J ends lost 3 bases and 4 bases respectively, with 16 bases between them. The CDR3 is 15 amino acids. CDR1 and CDR2 (germline): MNHEY, SMNVEV (reference sequence). CDR3 protein: CASSFLPEGPYEQYF. For the CDR3, the DNA is TGTGCCAGCAGTTTCTTGCCGGAGGGCCCGTACGAGCAGTACTTC.

The gene calls are TRBV29-1 and TRBJ1-2, with 8 bases matching TRBD1. The germline V gene encodes CDR1 SQVTM and CDR2 ANQGSEA. The V segment lost 2 bases and the J segment 3 bases; nucleotides outside the gene matches: 8. The CDR3 extends over 15 amino acids. The CDR3: CSVERGAGGHYGYTF. In DNA, the CDR3 is TGCAGCGTTGAACGAGGGGCAGGGGGCCACTATGGCTACACCTTC.

The chain joins TRBV5-1 to TRBJ2-7; D perhaps matches TRBD2 (6 bases). V lost 3 bases and J lost 1, with 14 bases in between. Germline lookup yields CDR1 SGHRS and CDR2 YFSETQ. This CDR3 spans 15 amino acids. The CDR3 reads CASSSSGVRSYEQYF. The CDR3 DNA is TGCGCCAGCAGCTCTTCGGGGGTAAGGTCCTACGAGCAGTACTTC.

The V call is TRBV29-1, the J call TRBJ2-3, with D maybe TRBD1 (6 bases). Germline loops: CDR1 SQVTM, CDR2 ANQGSEA. The CDR3 is 12 residues long. The V gene lost 7 bases and the J gene lost 2 bases, with 10 bases spanning the gap. The CDR3 spells CSGGQSTDTQYF. The CDR3 region has the DNA TGCAGCGGTGGACAGTCCACAGATACGCAGTATTTT.

This clone was counted a single time. This rearrangement joins TRBV4-1 to TRBJ1-1; D is perhaps TRBD1 (5 bases). The V end was cut by 1 base, the J end by 0 bases, with 9 bases between. The CDR3 length is 15 residues. Per germline, CDR1 MGHRA and CDR2 YSYEKL. CDR3 region: CASSQVPGLNTEAFF. CDR3 sequence (DNA): TGCGCCAGCAGCCAAGTACCGGGACTGAACACTGAAGCTTTCTTT.

This chain links TRBV29-1 with TRBJ1-1; possibly TRBD1 for D (5 bases). Germline assignment: CDR1 SQVTM and CDR2 ANQGSEA. V lost 4 bases, J lost 10 bases, and 16 bases lay in between. This CDR3 is built from 12 residues. CDR3 loop: CSVVRVGAGAFF. As DNA, the CDR3 is TGCAGCGTTGTTCGGGTCGGGGCGGGAGCTTTCTTT.

As DNA, the CDR3 is TGTGCCAGCAGCCCGGGACTAGCCTACACAGATACGCAGTATTTT. This codes for CASSPGLAYTDTQYF. This rearrangement joins TRBV7-2 to TRBJ2-3; 9 positions agree with TRBD2. This CDR3 has 15 amino acids. V gave up 5 bases and J gave up 2 bases; unmatched junction bases: 5. Germline values: CDR1 SGHTA, CDR2 FQGNSA.

This clone was picked up a small number of times. The chain joins TRBV28 to TRBJ1-5, with D hard to call. The CDR3 is 14 amino acids. Trimming stripped 4 bases from V and 4 bases from J, with 11 bases between. Germline V gene lookup returns CDR1 MDHEN and CDR2 SYDVKM. The CDR3 is CASSSGRVNQPQHF. The CDR3 nucleotides read TGTGCCAGCAGTTCCGGACGGGTAAATCAGCCCCAGCATTTT.

The rearrangement uses TRBV5-1 and TRBJ2-3; 12 positions agree with TRBD2. The CDR3 is 17 amino acids. Trimming removed 3 bases from V and 0 bases from J; junction bases left unmatched: 5. From germline, CDR1 is SGHRS and CDR2 YFSETQ. CDR3 nucleotide sequence: TGCGCCAGCAGCTCGAGGGGGACTAGCGGGAGCACAGATACGCAGTATTTT. It yields the protein CASSSRGTSGSTDTQYF.

V and J are TRBV2 and TRBJ2-1; the D gene is possibly TRBD1 (6 bases). Germline loops: CDR1 SNHLY, CDR2 FYNNEI. V gave up 7 bases and J gave up 0 bases, with 13 bases separating them. The CDR3 is 15 amino acids. The CDR3: CASTLDRSSYNEQFF. The CDR3 DNA reads TGTGCCAGCACCCTGGACAGAAGCTCCTACAATGAGCAGTTCTTC.

The chain joins TRBV11-1 to TRBJ2-5; D uncertain. This CDR3 region has 15 residues. Germline V gene data show CDR1 as SGHAT and CDR2 as FQDESV (reference sequence). The V gene lost 5 bases and the J gene lost 0 bases, with 13 bases spanning the gap. This CDR3 is CASSTNTDYQETQYF. The CDR3 DNA follows: TGTGCCAGCAGCACCAACACAGACTACCAAGAGACCCAGTACTTC.